The T cell receptor (beta chain) under discussion was sequenced for a study of graft-versus-host responses after intestinal transplantation. Remarks on this clone: What it binds is unknown.

Method: immunoSEQ multiplex PCR; TCRdb's copy keeps in-frame clones and lacks some. The top ten hold 0.39% of the sample, which has around 67,000 clones, about 80% seen once. V shed 1 base and J shed 0 bases, with 9 bases lying between them. The CDR3 length is 15 residues. Germline CDR1 reads MGHRA; CDR2 reads YSYEKL. The V and J genes are TRBV4-1 and TRBJ2-5; unclear D gene. Sequencing was performed on unstimulated CD4+ T cells sorted from spleen or lymph node cells, taken before transplant. The sequence was obtained from a human donor who was the organ donor for an intestinal transplant. CDR3 loop: CASSQGELNQETQYF. DNA of the CDR3: TGCGCCAGCAGCCAAGGTGAGCTGAACCAAGAGACCCAGTACTTC.